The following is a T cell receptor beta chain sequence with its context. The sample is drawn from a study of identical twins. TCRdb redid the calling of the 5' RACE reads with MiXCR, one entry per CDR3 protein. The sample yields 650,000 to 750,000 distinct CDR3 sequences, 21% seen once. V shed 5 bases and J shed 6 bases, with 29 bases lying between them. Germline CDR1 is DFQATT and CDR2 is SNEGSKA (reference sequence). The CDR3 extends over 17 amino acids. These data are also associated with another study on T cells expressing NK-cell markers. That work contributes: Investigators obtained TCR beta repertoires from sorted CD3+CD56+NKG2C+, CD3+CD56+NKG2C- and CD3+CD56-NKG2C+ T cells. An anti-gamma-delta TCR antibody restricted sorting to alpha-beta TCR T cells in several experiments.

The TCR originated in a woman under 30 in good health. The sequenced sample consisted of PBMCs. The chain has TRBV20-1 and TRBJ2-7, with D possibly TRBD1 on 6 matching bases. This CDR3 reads CSAQKTGSRLGVGEQYF. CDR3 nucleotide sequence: TGCAGTGCTCAAAAGACAGGTTCAAGGCTGGGGGTAGGCGAGCAGTACTTC.